This T cell receptor beta chain was captured in a study of technical replicates of blood from several donors. The V end lost 5 bases, the J end lost 2 bases, and 12 bases lay between the germline ends. Germline assignment: CDR1 SQVTM and CDR2 ANQGSEA. This CDR3 region has 13 residues. The protocol was immunoSEQ multiplex PCR, while the TCRdb copy is restricted to in-frame clones and leaves out a portion. Here the sample spans more than 80,000 clones, approximately 97% being singletons. Sequencing was carried out using T cells isolated from PBMCs. The origin of this receptor is a human donor in good health. The rearrangement joins TRBV29-1 to TRBJ1-1; the D gene is possibly TRBD1 (5 bases). The CDR3 spells CSVKLGGNTEAFF. The DNA of the CDR3 is TGCAGCGTTAAACTGGGGGGAAACACTGAAGCTTTCTTT.